The 20 T cell receptor beta chains below were found in one sample sequenced in a study of CD8 T cells in Susac syndrome. RNA, at 0.5 to 1 ug, was reverse transcribed with random hexamers. TCRdb re-derived calls from the immunoSEQ multiplex PCR reads in MiXCR, one entry per CDR3 protein. The sample holds approximately 190,000 distinct CDR3 sequences, approximately 96% seen once. Specimen: CD4+ T cells from PBMCs. The source of these receptors is a human donor with Susac syndrome.

The chain recombines TRBV6-2 or TRBV6-3 with TRBJ2-2, with 10 bases identical to TRBD2. V lost 5 bases, J lost 0 bases, and 15 bases stayed unmatched. Germline V gene sequence: CDR1 MNHEY, CDR2 SVGEGT. CDR3 length: 20 amino acids. The CDR3 bases are TGTGCCAGCAGTCTCACGTTGGGGCTAGCGGGGGCCGCGAACACCGGGGAGCTGTTTTTT. This translates into CASSLTLGLAGAANTGELFF.

CDR3: CASRPGQGVNEQFF. In DNA form, the CDR3 reads TGTGCCAGCAGACCGGGACAGGGGGTAAATGAGCAGTTCTTC. The chain carries TRBV7-9 and TRBJ2-1; 11 bases match TRBD1. Germline V lookup: CDR1 SEHNR, CDR2 FQNEAQ (reference sequence). After removal of 6 bases from V and 7 bases from J, the junction contained 5 bases not matched to a gene. The CDR3 is 14 amino acids.

The chain has TRBV5-4 and TRBJ2-5; TRBD2 matches 11 bases. The germline V gene has CDR1 SGHNT and CDR2 YYREEE (reference sequence). Unmatched junction bases numbered 8, after V lost 2 bases and J lost 5 bases. This CDR3 is built from 16 residues. The CDR3 region is CASSFLTSGGFETQYF. The DNA for the CDR3 is TGTGCCAGCAGCTTCCTTACTAGCGGGGGTTTCGAGACCCAGTACTTC.

The chain links TRBV3-1 to TRBJ2-7; TRBD2 matches 8 bases. V shed 1 base and J 5 bases; nucleotides not matched to a gene: 1. This CDR3 spans 13 amino acids. Germline values: CDR1 LGHDT, CDR2 YNNKEL (reference sequence). The CDR3: CASSQGRGDEQYF. CDR3 nucleotides: TGTGCCAGCAGCCAAGGGCGGGGGGACGAGCAGTACTTC.

This clonotype was picked up one time. J is TRBJ1-6 and V is TRBV3-1, with 9 bases lining up with TRBD1. Germline CDR1 reads LGHDT; CDR2 reads YNNKEL (reference sequence). The CDR3 consists of 14 residues. The J segment lost 11 bases and the V segment lost 4 bases, leaving 6 bases of the junction unmatched. The CDR3 DNA sequence: TGTGCCAGCAGCCTACAGGGGGCGATACCACCCCTCCACTTT. Protein: CASSLQGAIPPLHF.

The rearrangement joins TRBV30 to TRBJ2-1; TRBD2 matches 7 bases. The trim removed 2 bases at V and 4 bases at J, leaving 5 bases unmatched. The germline CDR1 and CDR2 sequences are GTSNPN and SVGIG (reference sequence). The CDR3 totals 14 residues. The CDR3: CAWSISGVYNEQFF. The CDR3 DNA sequence: TGTGCCTGGAGTATCAGCGGGGTATACAATGAGCAGTTCTTC. Variable domain in full (rest from reference TRBV30 and TRBJ2-1): SQTIHQWPATLVQPVGSPLSLECTVEGTSNPNLYWYRQAAGRGLQLLFYSVGIGQISSEVPQNLSASRPQDRQFILSSKKLLLSDSGFYLCAWSISGVYNEQFFGPGTRLTVL.

The sample holds one count of this clonotype. The rearrangement uses TRBV29-1 and TRBJ2-1; D is unclear. V was trimmed by 4 bases and J by 0 bases, leaving 13 bases between them. Germline V gene data show CDR1 as SQVTM and CDR2 as ANQGSEA. The CDR3 loop spans 15 amino acids. The chain's CDR3 is CSVVPPSSSYNEQFF. The DNA for the CDR3 is TGCAGCGTTGTACCCCCTTCAAGCTCCTACAATGAGCAGTTCTTC.

The chain couples TRBV30 to TRBJ2-3, with TRBD2 matching over 9 bases. The CDR3 runs to 15 residues. The V gene end was trimmed by 5 bases and the J gene end by 3 bases; junction bases not matched to a gene: 9. CDR1 is GTSNPN, CDR2 SVGIG, per germline (reference sequence). The chain's CDR3 is CAWSPGLADTDTQYF. DNA of the CDR3: TGTGCCTGGTCTCCGGGACTAGCCGATACAGATACGCAGTATTTT.

This chain connects TRBV28 to TRBJ1-5; D remains ambiguous. V was pared by 3 bases and J by 0 bases, with 6 bases between. The germline V gene encodes CDR1 MDHEN and CDR2 SYDVKM. The CDR3 contains 14 residues. The CDR3 DNA reads as TGTGCCAGCAGTTTTGGGAATAGCAATCAGCCCCAGCATTTT. Translation: CASSFGNSNQPQHF.

This chain uses TRBV5-1 with TRBJ2-7, with D possibly being TRBD2 (6 bases). From germline, CDR1 is SGHRS and CDR2 YFSETQ. The CDR3 has 15 amino acids. Trimming pared 3 bases from V and 0 bases from J, leaving 13 bases between. The CDR3 loop is CASSWGLLSSYEQYF. The DNA of the CDR3 is TGCGCCAGCAGCTGGGGACTCCTAAGCTCCTACGAGCAGTACTTC.

The chain combines TRBV4-1 with TRBJ1-6, with D tentatively TRBD1 (5 bases). This CDR3 has 15 residues. CDR1 is MGHRA and CDR2 is YSYEKL in the germline V gene. Trimming shortened V by 1 base and J by 11 bases, and 15 bases separated the two germline ends. CDR3 coding DNA: TGCGCCAGCAGCCAAGGCTGGGGGGGTCAAACACCCCTCCACTTT. Translation: CASSQGWGGQTPLHF.

V gene TRBV20-1 combines with J gene TRBJ1-2; D call uncertain. The CDR3 is 14 residues long. Germline CDR1 is DFQATT and CDR2 is SNEGSKA (reference sequence). V was cut by 0 bases and J by 6 bases, with 14 bases left in between. CDR3 sequence: CSAREAQGLNGYTF. The CDR3 DNA is TGCAGTGCTAGAGAGGCTCAAGGACTAAATGGCTACACCTTC.

The V gene is TRBV29-1, the J gene TRBJ2-1; the match to TRBD2 covers 11 bases. Germline CDR1 and CDR2: SQVTM and ANQGSEA. J gave up 10 bases and V 7 bases, and 9 bases lay outside the gene matches. CDR3 length: 13 amino acids. CDR3 DNA sequence: TGCAGCGAGACTAGCGGGGCCGAGGTAGAGCAGTTCTTC. Protein: CSETSGAEVEQFF.

The gene calls are TRBV19 and TRBJ1-1; TRBD1 aligns across 8 bases. Germline V gives CDR1 LNHDA, CDR2 SQIVND (reference sequence). The length of the CDR3 is 14 residues. V lost 1 base to trimming and J lost 7 bases; unmatched junction nucleotides: 5. The CDR3 is CASSIVGTGGEAFF. Written as DNA, the CDR3 is TGTGCCAGTAGTATAGTTGGCACAGGGGGTGAAGCTTTCTTT.

This sequence joins TRBV30 and TRBJ1-1, with D perhaps TRBD1 (6 bases). Trimming left V 5 bases short and J 4 bases short, with 23 bases between. The CDR3 totals 16 residues. CDR1 is GTSNPN, CDR2 SVGIG, per germline (reference sequence). CDR3 sequence: CAWDSGTSAGGTEAFF. CDR3 nucleotide sequence: TGTGCCTGGGATTCCGGGACATCCGCCGGGGGCACTGAAGCTTTCTTT. The variable domain in full, with the rest retrieved from reference TRBV30 and TRBJ1-1, is SQTIHQWPATLVQPVGSPLSLECTVEGTSNPNLYWYRQAAGRGLQLLFYSVGIGQISSEVPQNLSASRPQDRQFILSSKKLLLSDSGFYLCAWDSGTSAGGTEAFFGQGTRLTVV.

The genes are TRBV11-3 and TRBJ1-1; D gene ambiguous. V was pared by 5 bases and J by 6 bases, with 13 bases between. The CDR3 is 13 amino acids. Germline CDR1 SGHNT, CDR2 YENEEA. The CDR3 DNA reads as TGTGCCAGCAGCCATTTCAGGAGCGCTGAAGCTTTCTTT. Translated, it gives CASSHFRSAEAFF.

V usage is TRBV24-1 and J usage is TRBJ2-3, with a possible D match to TRBD2 (5 bases). Germline CDR1 and CDR2: KGHDR and SFDVKD. This CDR3 contains 15 residues. The germline V and J ends were trimmed by 5 bases and 6 bases, with 17 bases remaining between them. In nucleotides, the CDR3 is TGTGCCACCAGTGGGGTCAGCGGTGGGCCGGATACGCAGTATTTT. It encodes CATSGVSGGPDTQYF.

V usage is TRBV7-2 and J usage is TRBJ1-2, with 9 positions matching TRBD1. This CDR3 comprises 15 residues. After removal of 5 bases from V and 9 bases from J, the junction contained 13 bases not matched to a gene. Germline V gene sequence: CDR1 SGHTA, CDR2 FQGNSA. CDR3 sequence: CASSLVSGQGRSYTF. For the CDR3, the DNA is TGTGCCAGCAGCCTCGTCTCGGGACAGGGAAGAAGCTACACCTTC. The full variable domain, its missing parts supplied by reference TRBV7-2 and TRBJ1-2, is GAGVSQSPSNKVTEKGKDVELRCDPISGHTALYWYRQSLGQGLEFLIYFQGNSAPDKSGLPSDRFSAERTGGSVSTLTIQRTQQEDSAVYLCASSLVSGQGRSYTFGSGTRLTVV.

This clonotype appeared once. The chain is built from TRBV25-1 and TRBJ2-6; D uncertain. The germline CDR1 and CDR2 sequences are MGHDK and SYGVNS. This CDR3 spans 15 amino acids. Trimming took off 3 bases at V and 0 bases at J, with 6 bases between the two ends. The CDR3 DNA sequence: TGTGCCAGCAGTGATATCAACTCTGGGGCCAACGTCCTGACTTTC. It translates to CASSDINSGANVLTF.

The chain recombines TRBV2 with TRBJ2-1, with D perhaps TRBD2 (5 bases). CDR1 and CDR2 from the germline V gene are SNHLY and FYNNEI. The ends were cut back, 4 bases at V and 1 base at J, with 8 bases in the middle. The CDR3 is made up of 14 amino acids. CDR3 sequence reads: CASSASNSYNEQFF. As DNA, the CDR3 is TGTGCCAGCAGTGCTAGCAATTCCTACAATGAGCAGTTCTTC.